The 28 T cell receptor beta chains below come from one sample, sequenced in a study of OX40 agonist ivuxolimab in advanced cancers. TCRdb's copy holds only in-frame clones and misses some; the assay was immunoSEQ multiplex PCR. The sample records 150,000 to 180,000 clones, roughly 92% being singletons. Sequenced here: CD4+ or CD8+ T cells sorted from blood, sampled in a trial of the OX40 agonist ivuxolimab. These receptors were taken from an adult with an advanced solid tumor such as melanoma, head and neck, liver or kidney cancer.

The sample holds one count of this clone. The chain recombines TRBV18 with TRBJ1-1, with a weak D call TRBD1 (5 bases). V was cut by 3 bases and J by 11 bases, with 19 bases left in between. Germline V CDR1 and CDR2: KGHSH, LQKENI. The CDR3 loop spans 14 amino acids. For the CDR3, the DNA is TGTGCCAGCTCACCCCAGGGAAGCGGTAAAGGGGCTTTCTTT. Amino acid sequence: CASSPQGSGKGAFF.

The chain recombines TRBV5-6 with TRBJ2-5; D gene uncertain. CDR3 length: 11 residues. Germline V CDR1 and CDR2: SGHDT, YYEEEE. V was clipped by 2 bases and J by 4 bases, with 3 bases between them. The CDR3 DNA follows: TGTGCCAGCAGCTTTGGAGAGACCCAGTACTTC. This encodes CASSFGETQYF. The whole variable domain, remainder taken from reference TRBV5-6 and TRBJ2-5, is DAGVTQSPTHLIKTRGQQVTLRCSPKSGHDTVSWYQQALGQGPQFIFQYYEEEERQRGNFPDRFSGHQFPNYSSELNVNALLLGDSALYLCASSFGETQYFGPGTRLLVL.

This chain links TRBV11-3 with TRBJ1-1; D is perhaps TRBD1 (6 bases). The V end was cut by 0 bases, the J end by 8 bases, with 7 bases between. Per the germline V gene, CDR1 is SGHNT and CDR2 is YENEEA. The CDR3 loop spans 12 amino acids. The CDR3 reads CASSLEDREAFF. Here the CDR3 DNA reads TGTGCCAGCAGCTTAGAGGACAGAGAAGCTTTCTTT.

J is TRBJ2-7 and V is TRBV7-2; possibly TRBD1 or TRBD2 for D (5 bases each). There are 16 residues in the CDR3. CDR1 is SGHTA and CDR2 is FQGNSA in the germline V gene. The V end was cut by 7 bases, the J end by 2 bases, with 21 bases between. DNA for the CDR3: TGTGCCAGCAAACATCGGGCCGGGACCATTCCCTACGAGCAGTACTTC. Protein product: CASKHRAGTIPYEQYF. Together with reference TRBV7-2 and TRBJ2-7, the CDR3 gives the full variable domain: GAGVSQSPSNKVTEKGKDVELRCDPISGHTALYWYRQSLGQGLEFLIYFQGNSAPDKSGLPSDRFSAERTGGSVSTLTIQRTQQEDSAVYLCASKHRAGTIPYEQYFGPGTRLTVT.

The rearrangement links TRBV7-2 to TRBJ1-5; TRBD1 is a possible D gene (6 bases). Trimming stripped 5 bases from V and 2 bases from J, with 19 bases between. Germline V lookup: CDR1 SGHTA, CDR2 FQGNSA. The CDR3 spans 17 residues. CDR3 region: CASSLGLYRVGNQPQHF. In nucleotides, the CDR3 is TGTGCCAGCAGCCTAGGCCTGTACAGGGTGGGCAATCAGCCCCAGCATTTT.

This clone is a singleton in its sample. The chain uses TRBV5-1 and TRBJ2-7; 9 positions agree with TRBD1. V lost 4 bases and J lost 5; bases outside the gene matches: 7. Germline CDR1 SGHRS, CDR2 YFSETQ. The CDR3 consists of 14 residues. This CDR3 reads CASSKGQGDHEQYF. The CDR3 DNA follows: TGCGCCAGCAGCAAGGGACAGGGAGACCACGAGCAGTACTTC.

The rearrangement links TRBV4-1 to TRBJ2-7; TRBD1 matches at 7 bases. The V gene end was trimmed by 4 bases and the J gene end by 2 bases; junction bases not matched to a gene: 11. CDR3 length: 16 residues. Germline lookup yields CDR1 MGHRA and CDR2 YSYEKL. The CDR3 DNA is TGCGCCAGCAGCCCATTCTACAGGGGTCAAACCTACGAGCAGTACTTC. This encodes CASSPFYRGQTYEQYF.

Here the CDR3 reads CAISELRIEQFF. The DNA of the CDR3 is TGTGCCATCAGTGAATTACGGATTGAGCAGTTCTTC. This sequence joins TRBV10-3 and TRBJ2-1; D is unresolved. Germline V gene lookup returns CDR1 ENHRY and CDR2 SYGVKD. V lost 3 bases to trimming and J lost 9 bases, with 9 bases between them. CDR3 length: 12 amino acids.

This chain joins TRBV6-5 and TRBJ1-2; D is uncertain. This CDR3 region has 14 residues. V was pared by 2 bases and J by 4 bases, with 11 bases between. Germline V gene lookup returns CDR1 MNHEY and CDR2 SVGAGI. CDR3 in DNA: TGTGCCAGCAGTTACGGGCAGACCTTCTATGGCTACACCTTC. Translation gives CASSYGQTFYGYTF.

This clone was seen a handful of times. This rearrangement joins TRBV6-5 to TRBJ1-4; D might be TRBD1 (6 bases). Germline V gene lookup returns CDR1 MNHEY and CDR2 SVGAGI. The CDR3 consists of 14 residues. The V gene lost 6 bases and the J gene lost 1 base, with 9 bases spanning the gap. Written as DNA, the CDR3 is TGTGCCAGCAGCGTAGGGGGAACTAATGAAAAACTGTTTTTT. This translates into CASSVGGTNEKLFF.

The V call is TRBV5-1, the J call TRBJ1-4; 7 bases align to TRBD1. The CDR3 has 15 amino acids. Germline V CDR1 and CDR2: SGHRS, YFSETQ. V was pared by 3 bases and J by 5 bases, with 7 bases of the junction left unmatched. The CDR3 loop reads CASSSTGTANEKLFF. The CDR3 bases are TGCGCCAGCAGCTCTACCGGGACAGCAAATGAAAAACTGTTTTTT.

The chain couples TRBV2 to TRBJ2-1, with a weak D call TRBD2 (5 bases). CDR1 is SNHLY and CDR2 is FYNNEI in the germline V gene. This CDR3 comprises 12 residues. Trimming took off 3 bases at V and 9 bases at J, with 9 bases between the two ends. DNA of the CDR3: TGTGCCAGCAGTGACTTGGGGAGTGAGCAGTTCTTC. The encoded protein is CASSDLGSEQFF.

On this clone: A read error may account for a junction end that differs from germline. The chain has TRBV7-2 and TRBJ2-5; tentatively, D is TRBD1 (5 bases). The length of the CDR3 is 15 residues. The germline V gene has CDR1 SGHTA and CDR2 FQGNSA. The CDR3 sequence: CASGFSSDIVETQYF. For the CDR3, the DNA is TGTGCCAGCGGCTTTTCCTCGGACATCGTTGAGACCCAGTACTTC.

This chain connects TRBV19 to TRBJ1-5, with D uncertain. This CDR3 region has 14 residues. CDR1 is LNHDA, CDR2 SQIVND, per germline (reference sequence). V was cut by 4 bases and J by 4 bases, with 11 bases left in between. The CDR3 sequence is CASSSPGGNQPQHF. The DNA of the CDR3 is TGTGCCAGTAGTAGCCCCGGTGGGAATCAGCCCCAGCATTTT.

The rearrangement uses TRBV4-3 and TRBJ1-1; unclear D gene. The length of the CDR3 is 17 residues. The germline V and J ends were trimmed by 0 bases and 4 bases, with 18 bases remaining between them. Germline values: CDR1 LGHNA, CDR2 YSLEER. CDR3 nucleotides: TGCGCCAGCAGCCAAGATGGTTTTTGGGGAGTCGTCACTGAAGCTTTCTTT. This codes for CASSQDGFWGVVTEAFF.

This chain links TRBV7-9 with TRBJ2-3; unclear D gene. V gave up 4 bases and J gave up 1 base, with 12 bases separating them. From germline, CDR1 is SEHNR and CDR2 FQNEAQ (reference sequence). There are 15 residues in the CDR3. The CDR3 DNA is TGTGCCAGCAGCTCACGTGGTGCCGGCACAGATACGCAGTATTTT. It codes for CASSSRGAGTDTQYF.

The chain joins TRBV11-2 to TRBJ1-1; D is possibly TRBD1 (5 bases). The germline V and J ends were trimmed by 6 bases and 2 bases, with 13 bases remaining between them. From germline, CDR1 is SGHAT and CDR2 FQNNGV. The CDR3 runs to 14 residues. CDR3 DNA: TGTGCCAGCAGGGGGCAGCACTCTAACACTGAAGCTTTCTTT. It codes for CASRGQHSNTEAFF. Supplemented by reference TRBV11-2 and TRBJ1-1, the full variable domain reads EAGVAQSPRYKIIEKRQSVAFWCNPISGHATLYWYQQILGQGPKLLIQFQNNGVVDDSQLPKDRFSAERLKGVDSTLKIQPAKLEDSAVYLCASRGQHSNTEAFFGQGTRLTVV.

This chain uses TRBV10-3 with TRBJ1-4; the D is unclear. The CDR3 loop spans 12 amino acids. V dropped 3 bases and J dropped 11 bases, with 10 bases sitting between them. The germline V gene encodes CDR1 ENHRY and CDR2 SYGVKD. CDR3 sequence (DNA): TGTGCCATCAGTGACCCGGGAGGGAAACTGTTTTTT. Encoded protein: CAISDPGGKLFF.

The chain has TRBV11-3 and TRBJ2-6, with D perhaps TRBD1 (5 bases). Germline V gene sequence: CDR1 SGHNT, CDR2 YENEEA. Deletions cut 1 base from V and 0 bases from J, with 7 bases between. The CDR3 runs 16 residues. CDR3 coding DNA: TGTGCCAGCAGCTTAGGCAGGGACTCTGGGGCCAACGTCCTGACTTTC. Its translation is CASSLGRDSGANVLTF.

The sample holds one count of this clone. The CDR3 sequence is CASSEATAGRETQYF. The CDR3 bases are TGTGCCAGCAGTGAAGCAACAGCAGGGCGGGAGACCCAGTACTTC. The chain links TRBV6-1 to TRBJ2-5; D is perhaps TRBD1 (5 bases). V gave up 0 bases and J gave up 5 bases, with 13 bases separating them. The CDR3 has 15 amino acids. Germline V gene data show CDR1 as MNHNS and CDR2 as SASEGT.

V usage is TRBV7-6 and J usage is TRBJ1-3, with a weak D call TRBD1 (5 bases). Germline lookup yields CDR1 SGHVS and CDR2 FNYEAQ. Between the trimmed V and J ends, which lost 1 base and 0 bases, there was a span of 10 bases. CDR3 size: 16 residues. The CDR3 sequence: CASSLGGVISGNTIYF. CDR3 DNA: TGTGCCAGCAGCTTAGGAGGGGTTATCTCTGGAAACACCATATATTTT. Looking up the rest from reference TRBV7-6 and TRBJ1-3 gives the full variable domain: GAGVSQSPRYKVTKRGQDVALRCDPISGHVSLYWYRQALGQGPEFLTYFNYEAQQDKSGLPNDRFSAERPEGSISTLTIQRTEQRDSAMYRCASSLGGVISGNTIYFGEGSWLTVV.

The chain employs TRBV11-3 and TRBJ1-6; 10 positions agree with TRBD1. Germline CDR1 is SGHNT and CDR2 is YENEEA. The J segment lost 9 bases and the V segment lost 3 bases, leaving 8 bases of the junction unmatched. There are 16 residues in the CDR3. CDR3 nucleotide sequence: TGTGCCAGCAGCTTGGGTTCCGGGACAGGGGTTTCACCCCTCCACTTT. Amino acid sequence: CASSLGSGTGVSPLHF.

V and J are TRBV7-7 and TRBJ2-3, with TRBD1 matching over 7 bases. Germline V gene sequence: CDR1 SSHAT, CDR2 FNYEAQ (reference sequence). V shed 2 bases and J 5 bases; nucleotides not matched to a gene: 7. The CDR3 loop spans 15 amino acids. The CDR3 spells CASSLPRGSGDTQYF. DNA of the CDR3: TGTGCCAGCAGCTTACCCAGGGGGAGTGGAGATACGCAGTATTTT.

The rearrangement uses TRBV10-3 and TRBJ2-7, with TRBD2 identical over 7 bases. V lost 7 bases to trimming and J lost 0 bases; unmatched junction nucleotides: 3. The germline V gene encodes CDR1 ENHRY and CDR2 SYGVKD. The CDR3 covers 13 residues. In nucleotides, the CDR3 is TGTGCCATCACCGGGACTACCTCCTACGAGCAGTACTTC. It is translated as CAITGTTSYEQYF.

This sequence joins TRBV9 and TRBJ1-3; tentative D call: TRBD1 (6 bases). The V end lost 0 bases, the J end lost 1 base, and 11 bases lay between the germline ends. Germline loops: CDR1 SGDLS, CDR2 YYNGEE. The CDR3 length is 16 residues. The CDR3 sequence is CASSVEPGQSGNTIYF. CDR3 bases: TGTGCCAGCAGCGTAGAACCCGGACAGTCTGGAAACACCATATATTTT.

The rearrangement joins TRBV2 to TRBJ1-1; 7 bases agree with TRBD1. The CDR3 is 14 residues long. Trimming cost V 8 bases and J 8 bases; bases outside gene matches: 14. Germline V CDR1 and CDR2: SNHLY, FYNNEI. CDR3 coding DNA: TGTGCCAGCTGTCGGGACAGAGACTCGCCCGAAGCTTTCTTT. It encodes CASCRDRDSPEAFF.

This CDR3 is CASSVVRGTGTEAYEQYF. In DNA form, the CDR3 reads TGTGCCAGCAGCGTAGTACGGGGCACCGGGACAGAGGCTTACGAGCAGTACTTC. This chain links TRBV9 with TRBJ2-7; 7 nucleotides match TRBD1. Germline assignment: CDR1 SGDLS and CDR2 YYNGEE. This CDR3 has 18 amino acids. Trimming cost V 0 bases and J 4 bases; bases outside gene matches: 16.

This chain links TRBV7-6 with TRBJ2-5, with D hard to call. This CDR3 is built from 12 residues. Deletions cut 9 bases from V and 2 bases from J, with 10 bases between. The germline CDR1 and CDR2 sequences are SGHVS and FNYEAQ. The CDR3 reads CASSGVQETQYF. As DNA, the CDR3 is TGTGCCAGTTCTGGGGTTCAAGAGACCCAGTACTTC.